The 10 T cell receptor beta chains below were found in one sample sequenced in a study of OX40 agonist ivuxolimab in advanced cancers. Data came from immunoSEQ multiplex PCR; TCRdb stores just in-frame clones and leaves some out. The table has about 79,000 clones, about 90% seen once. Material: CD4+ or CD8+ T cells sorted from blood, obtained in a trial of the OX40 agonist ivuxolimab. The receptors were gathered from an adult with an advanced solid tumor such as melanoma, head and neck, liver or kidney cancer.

CDR3 coding DNA: TGCGCCAGCAGCCAAGGGGAATCGTTCCACGAGCAGTACTTC. Amino acid sequence: CASSQGESFHEQYF. V is TRBV4-1 and J is TRBJ2-7; D call uncertain. CDR3 size: 14 residues. Germline CDR1 and CDR2: MGHRA and YSYEKL. V was pared by 1 base and J by 5 bases, with 12 bases between.

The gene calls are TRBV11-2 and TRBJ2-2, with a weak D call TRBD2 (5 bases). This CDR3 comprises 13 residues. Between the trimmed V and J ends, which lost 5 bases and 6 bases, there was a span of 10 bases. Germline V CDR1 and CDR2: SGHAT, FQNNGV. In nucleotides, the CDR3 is TGTGCCAGCAGCCCAACTAGTCCCGGGGAGCTGTTTTTT. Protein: CASSPTSPGELFF.

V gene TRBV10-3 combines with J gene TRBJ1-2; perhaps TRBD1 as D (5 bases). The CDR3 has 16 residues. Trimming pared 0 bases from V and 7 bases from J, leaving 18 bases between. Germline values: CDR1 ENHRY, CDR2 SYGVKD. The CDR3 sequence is CAISESLGHAGGGYTF. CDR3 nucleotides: TGTGCCATCAGTGAGTCATTGGGGCATGCAGGTGGTGGCTACACCTTC.

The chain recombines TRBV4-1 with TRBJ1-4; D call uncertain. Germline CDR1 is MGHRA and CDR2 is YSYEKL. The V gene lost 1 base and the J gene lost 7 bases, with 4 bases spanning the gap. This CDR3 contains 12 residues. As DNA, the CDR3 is TGCGCCAGCAGCCAAGTGGGTGAAAAACTGTTTTTT. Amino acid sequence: CASSQVGEKLFF.

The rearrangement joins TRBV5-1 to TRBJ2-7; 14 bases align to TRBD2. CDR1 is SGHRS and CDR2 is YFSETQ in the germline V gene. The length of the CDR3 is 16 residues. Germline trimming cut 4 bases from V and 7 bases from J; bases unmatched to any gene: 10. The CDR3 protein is CASSGGGLAGGAEQYF. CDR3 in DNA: TGCGCCAGCAGCGGAGGAGGACTAGCGGGAGGTGCGGAGCAGTACTTC.

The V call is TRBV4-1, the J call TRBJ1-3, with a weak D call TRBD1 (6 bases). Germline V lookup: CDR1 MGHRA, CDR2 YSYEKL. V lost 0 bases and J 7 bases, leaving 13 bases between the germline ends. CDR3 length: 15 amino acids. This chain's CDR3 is CASSQDYREGNTIYF. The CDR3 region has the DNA TGCGCCAGCAGCCAAGATTACAGGGAGGGGAACACCATATATTTT.

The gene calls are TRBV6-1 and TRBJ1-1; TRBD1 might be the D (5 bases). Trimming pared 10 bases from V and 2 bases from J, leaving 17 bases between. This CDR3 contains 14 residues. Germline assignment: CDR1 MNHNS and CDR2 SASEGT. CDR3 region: CATQRTGTNTEAFF. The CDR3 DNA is TGTGCCACCCAGAGGACGGGGACCAACACTGAAGCTTTCTTT.

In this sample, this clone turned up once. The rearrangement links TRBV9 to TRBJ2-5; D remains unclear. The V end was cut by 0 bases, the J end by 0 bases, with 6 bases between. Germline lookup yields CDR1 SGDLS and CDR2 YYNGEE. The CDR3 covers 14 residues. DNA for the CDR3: TGTGCCAGCAGCGTAGGGCTCGACCAAGAGACCCAGTACTTC. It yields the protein CASSVGLDQETQYF.

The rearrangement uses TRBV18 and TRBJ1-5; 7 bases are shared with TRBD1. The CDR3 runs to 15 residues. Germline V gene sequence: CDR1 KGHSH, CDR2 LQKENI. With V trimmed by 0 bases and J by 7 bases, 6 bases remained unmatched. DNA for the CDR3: TGTGCCAGCTCACCACCGGGGCAGGGGGGGCAGCCCCAGCATTTT. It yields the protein CASSPPGQGGQPQHF. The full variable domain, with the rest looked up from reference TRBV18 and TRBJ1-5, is NAGVMQNPRHLVRRRGQEARLRCSPMKGHSHVYWYRQLPEEGLKFMVYLQKENIIDESGMPKERFSAEFPKEGPSILRIQQVVRGDSAAYFCASSPPGQGGQPQHFGDGTRLSIL.

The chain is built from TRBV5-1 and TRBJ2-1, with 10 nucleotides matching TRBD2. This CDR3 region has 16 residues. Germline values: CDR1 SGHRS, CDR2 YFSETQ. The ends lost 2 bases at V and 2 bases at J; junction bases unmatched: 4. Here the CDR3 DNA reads TGCGCCAGCAGCTTCAGTACTAGCGGGACCTACAATGAGCAGTTCTTC. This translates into CASSFSTSGTYNEQFF.